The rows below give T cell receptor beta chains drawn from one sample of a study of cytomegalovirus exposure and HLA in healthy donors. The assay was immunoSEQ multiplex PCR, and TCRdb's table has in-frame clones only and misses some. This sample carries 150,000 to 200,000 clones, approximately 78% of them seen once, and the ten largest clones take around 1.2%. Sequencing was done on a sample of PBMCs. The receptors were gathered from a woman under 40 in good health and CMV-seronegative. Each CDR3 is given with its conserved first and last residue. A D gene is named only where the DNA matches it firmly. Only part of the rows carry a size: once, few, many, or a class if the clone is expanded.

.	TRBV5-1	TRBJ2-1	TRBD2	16	CASSLVLAGKNNEQFF	TGCGCCAGCAGCTTGGTACTAGCGGGGAAGAACAATGAGCAGTTCTTC
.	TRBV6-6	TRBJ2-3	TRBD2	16	CATFNWGGGAKDTQYF	TGTGCCACTTTCAACTGGGGCGGGGGGGCCAAAGATACGCAGTATTTT
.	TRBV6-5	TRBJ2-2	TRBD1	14	CASIRQGRSGELFF	TGTGCCAGCATTCGACAGGGTCGGTCCGGGGAGCTGTTTTTT
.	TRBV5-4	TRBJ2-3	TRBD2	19	CASSPPGLAGGGGTDTQYF	TGTGCCAGCAGCCCACCGGGACTAGCGGGGGGGGGTGGCACAGATACGCAGTATTTT
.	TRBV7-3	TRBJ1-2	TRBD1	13	CASSLDRDYGYTF	TGTGCCAGCAGCTTAGACAGGGACTATGGCTACACCTTC
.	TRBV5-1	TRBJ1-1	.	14	CASSSLDNMGEAFF	TGCGCCAGCAGCTCGCTGGACAATATGGGCGAAGCTTTCTTT
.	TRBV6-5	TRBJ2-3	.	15	CASSTGHGNTDTQYF	TGTGCCAGCAGTACGGGACACGGGAACACAGATACGCAGTATTTT
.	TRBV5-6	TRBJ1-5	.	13	CASSSGLNQPQHF	TGTGCCAGCAGCTCCGGACTGAATCAGCCCCAGCATTTT
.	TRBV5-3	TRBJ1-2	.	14	CARSLDGLRYGYTF	TGTGCCAGAAGCTTGGACGGGTTACGCTATGGCTACACCTTC
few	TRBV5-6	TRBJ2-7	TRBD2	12	CASSWEGSEQYF	TGTGCCAGCAGCTGGGAGGGATCCGAGCAGTACTTC
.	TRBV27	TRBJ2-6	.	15	CATRSTGTGANVLTF	TGTGCCACCCGAAGCACAGGGACAGGGGCCAACGTCCTGACTTTC
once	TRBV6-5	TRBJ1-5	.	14	CASSYGQEYPGLHF	TGTGCCAGCAGTTACGGGCAGGAATACCCTGGGTTACATTTT
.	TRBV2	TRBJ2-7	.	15	CASSEAMAGNYEQYF	TGTGCCAGCAGTGAAGCGATGGCGGGTAACTACGAGCAGTACTTC
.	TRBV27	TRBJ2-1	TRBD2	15	CASSTRLAGRHGQFF	TGTGCCAGCAGTACAAGACTAGCGGGTCGGCATGGGCAGTTCTTC
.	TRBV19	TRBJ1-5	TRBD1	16	CASSIEGTGPYQPQHF	TGTGCCAGTAGTATCGAGGGGACAGGGCCATATCAGCCCCAGCATTTT
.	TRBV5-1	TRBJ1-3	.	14	CASSSGQSGNTIYF	TGCGCCAGCAGCTCCGGACAGTCTGGAAACACCATATATTTT
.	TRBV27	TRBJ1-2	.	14	CASRRPGKDYGYTF	TGTGCCAGCAGGCGTCCGGGTAAGGACTATGGCTACACCTTC
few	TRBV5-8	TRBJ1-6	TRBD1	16	CASSNSGTEPNSPLHF	TGTGCCAGCAGCAACTCCGGGACAGAACCAAATTCACCCCTCCACTTT
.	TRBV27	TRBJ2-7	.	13	CASSALISSEQYF	TGTGCCAGCAGTGCCTTGATCTCGAGCGAGCAGTACTTC
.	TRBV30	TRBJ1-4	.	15	CAWSVARAINEKLFF	TGTGCCTGGAGTGTCGCCAGGGCCATTAATGAAAAACTGTTTTTT
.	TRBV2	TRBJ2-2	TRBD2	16	CASSAMGGISTGELFF	TGTGCCAGCAGCGCCATGGGGGGGATTAGCACCGGGGAGCTGTTTTTT
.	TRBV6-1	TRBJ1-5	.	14	CASRRAGGNQPQHF	TGTGCCAGCAGGAGGGCAGGGGGCAATCAGCCCCAGCATTTT
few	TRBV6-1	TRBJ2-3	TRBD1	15	CASSEATGGADTQYF	TGTGCCAGCAGTGAAGCGACAGGGGGCGCAGATACGCAGTATTTT
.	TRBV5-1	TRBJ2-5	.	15	CASSLGGGVQETQYF	TGCGCCAGCAGCTTGGGCGGGGGCGTTCAGGAGACCCAGTACTTC
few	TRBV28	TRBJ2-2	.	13	CASKDTSTGELFF	TGTGCCAGCAAGGACACCTCCACCGGGGAGCTGTTTTTT
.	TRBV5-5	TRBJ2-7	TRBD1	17	CASSIGNRGYSSYEQYF	TGTGCCAGCAGCATAGGAAACAGGGGCTATAGCTCCTACGAGCAGTACTTC
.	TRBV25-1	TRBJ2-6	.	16	CASSERRSSGANVLTF	TGTGCCAGCAGTGAAAGAAGGAGCTCTGGGGCCAACGTCCTGACTTTC
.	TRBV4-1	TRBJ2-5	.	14	CASSPLAMGETQYF	TGCGCCAGCAGCCCGCTAGCGATGGGAGAGACCCAGTACTTC
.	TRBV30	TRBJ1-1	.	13	CAWRAHEGTEAFF	TGTGCCTGGAGAGCTCATGAGGGCACTGAAGCTTTCTTT
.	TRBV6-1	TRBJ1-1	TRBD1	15	CASSDRGQANTEAFF	TGTGCCAGCAGTGACAGGGGGCAGGCGAACACTGAAGCTTTCTTT
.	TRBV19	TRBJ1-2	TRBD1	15	CASSPGTGGDYGYTF	TGTGCCAGTAGCCCTGGGACAGGGGGCGACTATGGCTACACCTTC
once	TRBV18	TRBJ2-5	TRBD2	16	CASSPKLAGPQETQYF	TGTGCCAGCTCACCCAAACTAGCGGGCCCACAAGAGACCCAGTACTTC
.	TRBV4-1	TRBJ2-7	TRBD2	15	CASSQELAGGTPRYF	TGCGCCAGCAGCCAAGAACTAGCGGGGGGGACGCCTCGGTACTTC
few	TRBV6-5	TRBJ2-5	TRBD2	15	CASSYLGTSAQTQYF	TGTGCCAGCAGTTACCTAGGGACTAGCGCCCAGACCCAGTACTTC
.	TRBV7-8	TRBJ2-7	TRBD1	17	CASSLAYPGQGPYEQYF	TGTGCCAGCAGCTTAGCCTACCCGGGACAGGGTCCGTACGAGCAGTACTTC
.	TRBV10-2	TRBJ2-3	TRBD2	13	CASCRGDTDTQYF	TGCGCCAGCTGCCGGGGGGACACAGATACGCAGTATTTT
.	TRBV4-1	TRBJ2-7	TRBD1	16	CASSQGGTGVIYEQYF	TGCGCCAGCAGCCAAGGGGGAACAGGGGTCATCTACGAGCAGTACTTC
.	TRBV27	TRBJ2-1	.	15	CASSLSSLIYNEQFF	TGTGCCAGCAGTTTATCCTCACTCATATACAATGAGCAGTTCTTC
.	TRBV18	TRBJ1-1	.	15	CASSPAPTVNTEAFF	TGTGCCAGCTCACCTGCCCCCACAGTGAACACTGAAGCTTTCTTT
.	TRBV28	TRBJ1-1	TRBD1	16	CASSFPSGTGVTEAFF	TGTGCCAGCAGTTTCCCCTCCGGGACAGGGGTCACTGAAGCTTTCTTT